This TCR beta chain comes out of a study of CD8+CD57+ T cells in acquired aplastic anemia. For the study at large: Across the sorted CD4+ and CD8+ cells, DNA amounts averaged around 3.2 ug.

In patients chosen for sequencing, flow cytometry had shown CD8+CD57+ cell expansion. Points from the study as a whole: Some 31 CD8+ CDR3 sequences were shared between patients and controls. Patients and controls were not found to differ significantly in CD8+ Simpson's diversity.

Regarding this clonotype: Its antigen is undetermined.

The germline V gene has CDR1 LNHDA and CDR2 SQIVND (reference sequence). J lost 5 bases, V lost 6 bases, and 7 bases had no gene match. This CDR3 has 13 residues. TCR beta VDJ and CDR3 were profiled, and genomic DNA was the template. TCRdb recomputed calls from the reads with MiXCR, one row per CDR3 protein. The profile shows 170,000 or so distinct CDR3 sequences, roughly 50% of them singletons. The TCR comes from a human donor with aplastic anemia. Sequenced material: sorted CD4+, CD8+, or CD8+CD57+ T cells (not recorded which) from PBMCs. The gene calls are TRBV19 and TRBJ2-7; 7 positions agree with TRBD1. The CDR3 bases are TGTGCCAGTAGGCCGACAGGGATGAACGAGCAGTACTTC. Translated: CASRPTGMNEQYF.